These T cell receptor beta chains were read from a single sample in a study of CD8 T cells in Susac syndrome. TCRdb re-analysed the immunoSEQ multiplex PCR reads in MiXCR, keeping a single row per CDR3 protein. The sample has about 240,000 distinct CDR3 sequences, about 96% seen once. Source material: CD4+ T cells from PBMCs. These receptors all come from a human donor with Susac syndrome. The CDR3 runs from the conserved cysteine through the conserved F or W. The D gene is left open where the match is weak. Some rows mark clone size as missing; the rest say once, few, many or name a class of expanded clone.

v_call	d_call	clone_size	j_call	cdr3_nt	cdr3_aa
TRBV27	NA	NA	TRBJ1-1	TGTGCCAGCAGTAGCGGGGGGCTAGGAGCTTTCTTT	CASSSGGLGAFF
TRBV9	TRBD2	NA	TRBJ2-3	TGTGCCAGCAGCGTAGACCCCAGCGGGAGGGCAGATACGCAGTATTTT	CASSVDPSGRADTQYF
TRBV15	NA	NA	TRBJ1-1	TGTGCCACCAGCAGGACAGGTCTGAACACTGAAGCTTTCTTT	CATSRTGLNTEAFF
TRBV30	NA	NA	TRBJ2-1	TGTGCCTGGAGTGGAAGCCCGGCAGACAATGAGCAGTTCTTC	CAWSGSPADNEQFF
TRBV24-1	NA	NA	TRBJ1-1	TGTGCCACCAGTGATTTCAGGGATGGGAGCACTGAAGCTTTCTTT	CATSDFRDGSTEAFF
TRBV15	TRBD1	NA	TRBJ2-1	TGTGCCACCAGCAGAGGAGGGGGCGGGCGTCGCTCCTACAATGAGCAGTTCTTC	CATSRGGGGRRSYNEQFF
TRBV10-3	TRBD1	NA	TRBJ2-5	TGTGCCATCAGTGCCGGGACAGGGCTTCAAGAGACCCAGTACTTC	CAISAGTGLQETQYF
TRBV30	NA	NA	TRBJ2-7	TGTGCCTGGAGTGTAACGGGGGCCAACTCCTACGAGCAGTACTTC	CAWSVTGANSYEQYF
TRBV11-2	TRBD1	NA	TRBJ1-1	TGTGCCAGCAGCTTTACCGGGACAGGGATAGGGGCGGCTTTCTTT	CASSFTGTGIGAAFF
TRBV29-1	NA	NA	TRBJ2-3	TGCAGCGCCGCAGCAACAGATACGCAGTATTTT	CSAAATDTQYF
TRBV25-1	NA	NA	TRBJ2-2	TGTGCCAGCAGTGAATTATCCCCCAGTTGGCGCCCCACGGGTACCGGGGAGCTGTTTTTT	CASSELSPSWRPTGTGELFF
TRBV9	NA	NA	TRBJ2-3	TGTGCCAGCAGCTTACAGGGTCCCCCAGATACGCAGTATTTT	CASSLQGPPDTQYF
TRBV3-1	NA	NA	TRBJ2-7	TGTGCCAGCAGCAGCCGCGAGGGCCGCTACGAGCAGTACTTC	CASSSREGRYEQYF
TRBV5-6	NA	NA	TRBJ1-3	TGTGCCAGCAGCTTGGAGCTGAAGGGAAACACCATATATTTT	CASSLELKGNTIYF
TRBV19	TRBD2	NA	TRBJ2-2	TGTGCCAGTAGTTCCCGGGGTAGCGGGGCGAGGACCGGGGAGCTGTTTTTT	CASSSRGSGARTGELFF
TRBV27	NA	NA	TRBJ1-2	TGTGCCAGCCGAACCCCGATTAAGGGAGGTTATGGCTACACCTTC	CASRTPIKGGYGYTF
TRBV6-5	NA	NA	TRBJ2-1	TGTGCCAGCAGTAGACTAGATTACAATGAGCAGTTCTTC	CASSRLDYNEQFF
TRBV2	NA	NA	TRBJ1-2	TGTGCCAGCAGTGAGCAGGAGAACTATGGCTACACCTTC	CASSEQENYGYTF
TRBV7-9	TRBD1	NA	TRBJ1-2	TGTGCCAGCAGCCTAAAGGACAGGGAACTCGGCTACACCTTC	CASSLKDRELGYTF
TRBV29-1	TRBD1	NA	TRBJ2-7	TGCAGCGTTGCCGTGGGGACAGGAATAGAGGGAGAGCAGTACTTC	CSVAVGTGIEGEQYF
TRBV30	TRBD2	NA	TRBJ2-2	TGTGCCTGGAGTATGACTAGCGGGAGGACCGGGGAGCTGTTTTTT	CAWSMTSGRTGELFF
TRBV4-1	TRBD2	NA	TRBJ2-1	TGCGCCAGCAGCCAAGCCGGGACTAGCGGATACAATGAGCAGTTCTTC	CASSQAGTSGYNEQFF
TRBV11-2	NA	NA	TRBJ1-3	TGTGCCAGCAGCTTAGATAGTCACTCTGGAAACACCATATATTTT	CASSLDSHSGNTIYF
TRBV29-1	NA	NA	TRBJ2-7	TGCAGCGTTGCAGCGACCTACGAGCAGTACTTC	CSVAATYEQYF
TRBV6-1	TRBD2	NA	TRBJ2-3	TGTGCCAGCAGTGAAGTAGCGGGCCTGGATACGCAGTATTTT	CASSEVAGLDTQYF
TRBV5-6	TRBD1	NA	TRBJ1-2	TGTGCCAGCAGCTATTACGGACAGGTCTATGGCTACACCTTC	CASSYYGQVYGYTF
TRBV7-9	NA	NA	TRBJ1-2	TGTGCCAGCAGCTTAGAAGGGACCTATGGCTACACCTTC	CASSLEGTYGYTF
TRBV20-1	TRBD1	NA	TRBJ1-1	TGCAGTGCATCCCGGGACAGTAACACTGAAGCTTTCTTT	CSASRDSNTEAFF
TRBV9	TRBD2	NA	TRBJ2-3	TGTGCCAGCAGCGTAGCATCGACTAGCGGGGGCACAGATACGCAGTATTTT	CASSVASTSGGTDTQYF
TRBV3-1	TRBD1	NA	TRBJ1-5	TGTGCCAGGACTTCAGGGGGGATTCAGCCCCAGCATTTT	CARTSGGIQPQHF
TRBV14	TRBD2	NA	TRBJ2-7	TGTGCCAGCAGCCAGGTAACTAGCGGAACCTACGAGCAGTACTTC	CASSQVTSGTYEQYF
TRBV7-2	TRBD2	NA	TRBJ2-3	TGTGCCAGCAGGAGGAACATAGGAGGGCTAGCGGGAGTAACGCAGTATTTT	CASRRNIGGLAGVTQYF
TRBV9	TRBD1	NA	TRBJ2-5	TGTGCCAGCAGCCCCCGGACAGGGGGGGGCCAAGAGACCCAGTACTTC	CASSPRTGGGQETQYF
TRBV12-3/TRBV12-4	TRBD1	NA	TRBJ1-2	TGTGCCAGCAGCGGACAGGGGGTTTTGATGAGGGGCTACACCTTC	CASSGQGVLMRGYTF
TRBV15	NA	NA	TRBJ1-1	TGTGCCACCAGCAGGGATCCCTCAGCGTCAGCTTTCTTT	CATSRDPSASAFF
TRBV5-4	NA	NA	TRBJ2-4	TGTGCCAGCAGCTCTCCTTTGTCGGGGTCCAAAAACATTCAGTACTTC	CASSSPLSGSKNIQYF
TRBV29-1	NA	NA	TRBJ1-1	TGCAGCTCTAAAGTGAACACTGAAGCTTTCTTT	CSSKVNTEAFF
TRBV6-4	NA	once	TRBJ2-1	TGTGCCAGCAGTGCGAGATCGGATAGTTCCCTGAATGAGCAGTTCTTC	CASSARSDSSLNEQFF
TRBV7-6	NA	NA	TRBJ1-2	TGTGCCAGCAGCTTATCCATCGATGGCTACACCTTC	CASSLSIDGYTF
TRBV15	NA	NA	TRBJ2-5	TGTGCCACCACCTCAAATAGGCAACAGACCCAGTACTTC	CATTSNRQQTQYF
TRBV29-1	TRBD1	NA	TRBJ1-1	TGCAGCGTGGTTACAGGGGGCTTCACTGAAGCTTTCTTT	CSVVTGGFTEAFF
TRBV20-1	NA	NA	TRBJ1-2	TGCAGTGCAAGGGTACTTTCCGACTATGGCTACACCTTC	CSARVLSDYGYTF
TRBV18	TRBD1	NA	TRBJ1-5	TGTGCCAGCTCACCAAATTCAGGGGGCAACCAGCCCCAGCATTTT	CASSPNSGGNQPQHF
TRBV5-6	NA	NA	TRBJ2-5	TGTGCCAGCAGCCCCACGGCGGGCCGTCGGAGAGAGACCCAGTACTTC	CASSPTAGRRRETQYF
TRBV25-1	NA	once	TRBJ2-7	TGTGCCAGCAGTGAATCTTGGGGAATTGACGAGCAGTACTTC	CASSESWGIDEQYF
TRBV28	TRBD2	NA	TRBJ2-2	TGTGCCAGCAGTTTGCCCCCGGGACTAGCAGGGACCGGGGAGCTGTTTTTT	CASSLPPGLAGTGELFF
TRBV30	TRBD1	NA	TRBJ2-3	TGTGCCTGGACGTACAGCGGGACAGGGCGAGATACGCAGTATTTT	CAWTYSGTGRDTQYF
TRBV7-2	NA	NA	TRBJ2-3	TGTGCCAGCAGCTCCGGGCCATGGGGCACAGATACGCAGTATTTT	CASSSGPWGTDTQYF
TRBV30	NA	once	TRBJ1-5	TGTGCCTGGGGGGGCGAAAATCAGCCCCAGCATTTT	CAWGGENQPQHF
TRBV12-3/TRBV12-4	TRBD2	NA	TRBJ2-7	TGTGCCAGCAGCCGCCCACCTGGGAGCGGGAGGAGCCACGAGCAGTACTTC	CASSRPPGSGRSHEQYF
TRBV18	TRBD1	NA	TRBJ2-1	TGTGCCAGCTCACCAAGTGTAAAGGGGACAGGGCACAATGAGCAGTTCTTC	CASSPSVKGTGHNEQFF
TRBV5-1	NA	once	TRBJ1-2	TGCGCCAGCAGCTTGGGGATCGGCAGTAACTATGGCTACACCTTC	CASSLGIGSNYGYTF
TRBV28	TRBD2	once	TRBJ2-7	TGTGCCAGCAGATCTACACCGGGACTAGTAAGTAAGAGGAGCTACGAGCAGTACTTC	CASRSTPGLVSKRSYEQYF
TRBV20-1	NA	NA	TRBJ2-1	TGCAGTGTTCGAATCCGGGTCCTACAGTTCTTC	CSVRIRVLQFF
TRBV27	NA	NA	TRBJ2-7	TGTGCCTCGCGCCTAGGGCGGGATGTGAACGAGCAGTACTTC	CASRLGRDVNEQYF
TRBV1	NA	NA	TRBJ2-3	TGCACCAGCAGCCAAGACGGACCACGGGCTCGGAGCACAGATACGCAGTATTTT	CTSSQDGPRARSTDTQYF
TRBV11-2	NA	NA	TRBJ2-5	TGTGCCAGCAGTCCTGACTTGTACCAAGAGACCCAGTACTTC	CASSPDLYQETQYF